This TCR beta chain was recovered during a study of blood T cell repertoires in COVID-19 (dated by TCRdb to 2020 to 2022). For the study in its entirety: Collaborator samples came from the United States, Italy and Spain and covered acute and convalescent phases of COVID-19. Deeply sampled blood TCRbeta repertoires from subjects exposed to, actively infected with, or recovered from COVID-19 were included in the dataset. The prospective study material was composed of cDNA or gDNA derived from T cells, B-cell-depleted T cells, or PBMCs. Samples were obtained from the ongoing ImmuneRACE study (first 160 participants) and from over 1,000 subjects provided by 6 global collaborators. The repertoires were released in a freely available public database intended as a resource for research on the immune response to SARS-CoV-2. Where HLA class I and class II types were available, the types were taken from metadata supplied by the sample provider, not from assay-based typing. Nearly every sample came with metadata listing a de-identified subject ID, COVID-19 status, age in years and sex.

Participants in the prospective study were enrolled through a virtual design, were aged about 18 to 90 years, and lived in 20 to 30 United States geographic areas. Cohort assignment in the prospective study relied on participant-reported clinical history from a screening survey and a study questionnaire. In the prospective study, mobile phlebotomists collected whole blood, serum and a nasopharyngeal or oropharyngeal swab from each participant. Over a roughly 2-month period, participants in the prospective study had the option of providing additional blood draws and questionnaires. Blood samples from the prospective study were shipped frozen or at room temperature prior to DNA extraction. In the germline V gene (reference sequence), CDR1 corresponds to GTSNPN and CDR2 to SVGIG. V lost 5 bases and J lost 10 bases; the stretch between them is 14 bases long. Taken from cysteine to phenylalanine, the CDR3 has 11 residues. Left in the record is the CDR3 DNA by itself, 33 bases read in frame from the first base.

TCRbeta CDR3 regions were amplified from genomic DNA using the immunoSEQ Assay, a bias-controlled multiplex PCR. Regarding the original processing steps: The number of nucleated cells in each sample was estimated from the amplification of reference gene primers within the assay. To quantify the absolute abundance of each unique TCRbeta CDR3 rearrangement, sequence reads were collapsed and filtered. Productive Simpson clonality was computed per sample as the square root of Simpson's diversity index over productive rearrangements. Here the immuneACCESS table is served through TCRdb, limited to in-frame sequences with V and J called. Missing clones are a known gap in these copies; in checked studies unresolved V genes cover under half, and the rest lacks a known reason. Clone size and the V and J calls come from that table; the DNA yielded D and trimming. The sample table holds under 500,000 clones, of which 70% to 90% were seen once. The ten largest account for under 2% of the sample.

This clone was seen only once. The antigen it binds to is not known. Nothing much larger sits one base from this clone, and base qualities are not available. What the study reported, not specific to this receptor: Clinical and demographic metadata were provided uncurated, with the amount varying by source and participant.

Input material: PBMCs or T cells enriched from blood (not recorded which). The receptor was isolated from a woman between 18 and 30 years old with acute COVID-19. This sequence uses TRBV30 and TRBJ1-2; the D gene is perhaps TRBD1, on 5 matching bases. The DNA sequence is TGTGCCTGGCGGGGGGTACGCGTCTACACCTTC. This encodes CAWRGVRVYTF.